The 26 T cell receptor beta chains given below trace back to one sample, sequenced in a study of blood T cell repertoires in COVID-19 (dated by TCRdb to 2020 to 2022). Preparation of the library involved the immunoSEQ multiplex PCR assay. TCRdb re-hosts the immuneACCESS table, in-frame sequences only. Its copies lack some clones; in the studies checked, an unresolved V gene accounts for under half of them, and the cause for the rest is not known. Recorded for this sample are 250,000 to 350,000 clones; nearly 90% of them occurred a single time. Jointly, the top ten make up approximately 4.5% of the sample. The sequencing input was PBMCs or T cells enriched from blood (not recorded which). All receptors come from a woman younger than 30 with acute COVID-19.

This chain links TRBV5-1 with TRBJ1-2; a weak D match, TRBD1 (6 bases). Trimming took 0 bases from V and 4 from J, leaving 10 bases between them. Germline CDR1 SGHRS, CDR2 YFSETQ. The CDR3 has 14 residues. CDR3 loop: CASSLEGVGYGYTF. CDR3 bases: TGCGCCAGCAGCTTGGAGGGGGTTGGCTATGGCTACACCTTC.

The J gene is TRBJ1-1, the V gene TRBV6-4, with TRBD1 matching over 9 bases. Germline-derived CDR1 and CDR2 are MRHNA and SNTAGT. The CDR3 sequence is 16 residues long. Trimming took 10 bases from V and 5 from J; bases not matched to a gene: 17. As DNA, the CDR3 is TGTGCCATTACAGGGGGCGACGGATTTTTGAGAACTGAAGCTTTCTTT. This sequence encodes CAITGGDGFLRTEAFF.

The chain uses TRBV28 and TRBJ2-3; TRBD2 aligns across 12 bases. The germline CDR1 and CDR2 sequences are MDHEN and SYDVKM. The CDR3 loop spans 19 amino acids. Germline trimming cut 0 bases from V and 4 bases from J; bases unmatched to any gene: 11. The CDR3: CASSLCGLAGWALPDTQYF. CDR3 sequence (DNA): TGTGCCAGCAGTTTATGTGGACTAGCGGGATGGGCCCTACCAGATACGCAGTATTTT.

Details on this clone: This may arise from a read error, as a much more abundant clone is one base away. The chain carries TRBV6-2 or TRBV6-3 and TRBJ2-7; no clear D. Deletions cut 5 bases from V and 3 bases from J, with 5 bases between. This CDR3 contains 11 residues. Germline V gives CDR1 MNHEY, CDR2 SVGEGT. DNA of the CDR3: TGTGCCAGCAGTCTAAACTACGAGCAGTACTTC. Translating gives CASSLNYEQYF.

This clone occurred a few times. J is TRBJ1-1 and V is TRBV6-5; the D gene is possibly TRBD1 (5 bases). V dropped 2 bases and J dropped 3 bases, with 10 bases sitting between them. The CDR3 covers 14 residues. The germline gives CDR1 MNHEY, CDR2 SVGAGI. CDR3 sequence reads: CASSYGGHYTEAFF. The CDR3 DNA reads as TGTGCCAGCAGTTACGGCGGACACTACACTGAAGCTTTCTTT.

This clone came up once. The V gene is TRBV10-3, the J gene TRBJ2-7; D might be TRBD1 (5 bases). Germline loops: CDR1 ENHRY, CDR2 SYGVKD. Trimming stripped 3 bases from V and 3 bases from J, with 12 bases between. The CDR3 covers 14 residues. CDR3 sequence: CAISDAGSVYEQYF. The CDR3 DNA is TGTGCCATCAGTGATGCAGGGTCCGTCTACGAGCAGTACTTC.

The CDR3 loop is CATSRAGQASSYEQYF. The CDR3, as DNA: TGTGCCACCAGCAGGGCGGGACAGGCTAGCTCCTACGAGCAGTACTTC. The gene calls are TRBV15 and TRBJ2-7, with 8 bases that match TRBD1. The CDR3 spans 16 residues. CDR1 is LNHNV, CDR2 YYDKDF, per germline (reference sequence). V lost 3 bases and J lost 0; bases outside the gene matches: 7.

This clone was recorded a few times. V usage is TRBV11-3 and J usage is TRBJ2-1; 13 bases are a match to TRBD2. V lost 0 bases and J lost 9; bases outside the gene matches: 5. Germline CDR1 reads SGHNT; CDR2 reads YENEEA. The CDR3 consists of 16 residues. The CDR3 region has the DNA TGTGCCAGCAGCTTAGAGGGGACTAGCGGGATGGCTGAGCAGTTCTTC. This encodes CASSLEGTSGMAEQFF.

This clone has only a few counts. J is TRBJ1-1 and V is TRBV30, with TRBD1 matching 8 bases. The germline CDR1 and CDR2 sequences are GTSNPN and SVGIG (reference sequence). V was clipped by 7 bases and J by 3 bases; unmatched bases: 4. The CDR3 totals 12 residues. The CDR3 DNA reads as TGTGCCTCGGACAGGGCACACACTGAAGCTTTCTTT. Residues: CASDRAHTEAFF.

The rearrangement uses TRBV4-1 and TRBJ2-2; tentatively, D is TRBD2 (6 bases). V was cut by 1 base and J by 7 bases, with 10 bases left in between. The CDR3 extends over 14 amino acids. Germline assignment: CDR1 MGHRA and CDR2 YSYEKL. CDR3 DNA sequence: TGCGCCAGCAGCCAAGGCGGGAATAGCGGGGAGCTGTTTTTT. This sequence encodes CASSQGGNSGELFF.

The chain uses TRBV18 and TRBJ1-4; TRBD1 matches 11 bases. The CDR3 consists of 15 residues. The germline V gene encodes CDR1 KGHSH and CDR2 LQKENI. V lost 1 base and J lost 8; bases outside the gene matches: 3. CDR3 loop: CASSPRGQGEEKLFF. The CDR3 coding sequence is TGTGCCAGCTCACCACGGGGACAGGGGGAGGAAAAACTGTTTTTT.

This clone was seen only a few times. This chain uses TRBV30 with TRBJ1-5; a possible D gene is TRBD1 (6 bases). CDR3 length: 16 residues. The germline V gene has CDR1 GTSNPN and CDR2 SVGIG (reference sequence). The V end was cut by 3 bases, the J end by 0 bases, with 15 bases between. The CDR3 region is CAWSRGQKLSNQPQHF. In DNA form, the CDR3 reads TGTGCCTGGAGCCGCGGACAGAAACTTAGCAATCAGCCCCAGCATTTT.

This clone appeared a few times. This chain uses TRBV14 with TRBJ2-2; 8 nucleotides agree with TRBD1. The length of the CDR3 is 15 residues. Germline V gene lookup returns CDR1 SGHDN and CDR2 FVKESK. Losses at the gene ends were 1 base for V and 4 bases for J; bases not matched to a gene: 2. The CDR3 sequence is CASSQAGGITGELFF. The CDR3 nucleotides read TGTGCCAGCAGCCAAGCAGGGGGCATCACCGGGGAGCTGTTTTTT.

V is TRBV19 and J is TRBJ2-7; D perhaps matches TRBD1 (5 bases). The CDR3 totals 14 residues. The germline V gene has CDR1 LNHDA and CDR2 SQIVND (reference sequence). V lost 2 bases, J lost 0 bases, and 8 bases lay in between. This CDR3 reads CASSITGASYEQYF. In DNA, the CDR3 is TGTGCCAGTAGTATAACAGGAGCCTCCTACGAGCAGTACTTC.

The chain is built from TRBV29-1 and TRBJ1-1; D is unclear. Per the germline V gene, CDR1 is SQVTM and CDR2 is ANQGSEA. The V gene lost 1 base and the J gene lost 0 bases, with 6 bases spanning the gap. There are 13 residues in the CDR3. The CDR3 nucleotides read TGCAGCGTTGAAGGGCTGATGAACACTGAAGCTTTCTTT. Translation gives CSVEGLMNTEAFF.

V usage is TRBV10-2 and J usage is TRBJ1-2; maybe TRBD1 (5 bases). Germline assignment: CDR1 WSHSY and CDR2 SAAADI. The V gene lost 3 bases and the J gene lost 4 bases, with 15 bases spanning the gap. This CDR3 comprises 15 residues. The CDR3 is CASSDSGGTRYGYTF. The CDR3 DNA follows: TGCGCCAGCAGTGATTCAGGAGGGACTCGCTATGGCTACACCTTC.

This sequence joins TRBV10-1 and TRBJ1-1; a possible D gene is TRBD1 (5 bases). Germline CDR1 reads WNHNN; CDR2 reads SYGVQD (reference sequence). The germline V and J ends were trimmed by 6 bases and 1 base, with 12 bases remaining between them. The CDR3 has 14 amino acids. The CDR3 coding sequence is TGCGCCAGCAGCAAAGGGGTTGAGAACACTGAAGCTTTCTTT. It specifies CASSKGVENTEAFF.

The chain has TRBV6-1 and TRBJ1-6; D may be TRBD1 (5 bases). V was trimmed by 11 bases and J by 0 bases, leaving 14 bases between them. The CDR3 totals 15 residues. Germline loops: CDR1 MNHNS, CDR2 SASEGT. The CDR3 is CAGSTASSYNSPLHF. In DNA form, the CDR3 reads TGTGCCGGATCGACAGCTAGCTCCTATAATTCACCCCTCCACTTT.

The chain recombines TRBV30 with TRBJ1-4, with a tentative D call TRBD1 (5 bases). This CDR3 spans 14 amino acids. V was clipped by 1 base and J by 4 bases, with 10 bases between them. The V gene's germline CDR1 is GTSNPN and CDR2 SVGIG (reference sequence). As DNA, the CDR3 is TGTGCCTGGAGTGCAGGGTGGGGTAATGAAAAACTGTTTTTT. Translation gives CAWSAGWGNEKLFF.

The V and J genes are TRBV11-2 and TRBJ1-5, with a weak D call TRBD1 (5 bases). Germline assignment: CDR1 SGHAT and CDR2 FQNNGV. V lost 0 bases and J lost 7, with 10 bases in between. This CDR3 has 14 amino acids. The CDR3: CASSLDTGRQPQHF. The DNA of the CDR3 is TGTGCCAGCAGCTTAGATACAGGTAGACAGCCCCAGCATTTT.

The J gene is TRBJ1-1, the V gene TRBV28; a weak D match, TRBD1 (5 bases). The V end lost 5 bases, the J end lost 8 bases, and 21 bases lay between the germline ends. CDR3 length: 15 residues. Germline V gene lookup returns CDR1 MDHEN and CDR2 SYDVKM. The CDR3 spells CASSLGTSGSGEAFF. The CDR3 coding sequence is TGTGCCAGCAGTCTAGGCACCTCAGGGTCAGGGGAAGCTTTCTTT.

The chain is built from TRBV11-2 and TRBJ1-3, with 9 bases matching TRBD1. V gave up 1 base and J gave up 6 bases; unmatched junction bases: 7. Germline loops: CDR1 SGHAT, CDR2 FQNNGV. The CDR3 is 16 residues long. This CDR3 is CASSLAPGQGTNTIYF. Written as DNA, the CDR3 is TGTGCCAGCAGCTTAGCCCCGGGACAGGGTACAAACACCATATATTTT.

The chain employs TRBV18 and TRBJ1-1; TRBD1 agrees at 9 bases. Germline loops: CDR1 KGHSH, CDR2 LQKENI. With V trimmed by 2 bases and J by 1 base, 5 bases remained unmatched. This CDR3 is 16 amino acids long. The CDR3 nucleotides are TGTGCCAGCTCACCAACAGGGACAGGGTGGAACACTGAAGCTTTCTTT. It codes for CASSPTGTGWNTEAFF.

V is TRBV9 and J is TRBJ2-3; D not resolved. Germline CDR1 and CDR2: SGDLS and YYNGEE. The ends were cut back, 4 bases at V and 3 bases at J, with 3 bases in the middle. This CDR3 has 11 residues. CDR3 DNA: TGTGCCAGCAGCTCTACAGATACGCAGTATTTT. Residues: CASSSTDTQYF. The variable domain in full, with the rest retrieved from reference TRBV9 and TRBJ2-3, is DSGVTQTPKHLITATGQRVTLRCSPRSGDLSVYWYQQSLDQGLQFLIQYYNGEERAKGNILERFSAQQFPDLHSELNLSSLELGDSALYFCASSSTDTQYFGPGTRLTVL.

The chain links TRBV5-6 to TRBJ1-6; TRBD1 matches at 10 bases. The CDR3 spans 15 residues. Germline CDR1 SGHDT, CDR2 YYEEEE. V dropped 3 bases and J dropped 9; count of bases not matched to a gene: 6. DNA of the CDR3: TGTGCCAGCAGCTCAGGACAGGGGGTGGGTTCACCCCTCCACTTT. Translating it yields CASSSGQGVGSPLHF.

The rearrangement uses TRBV7-8 and TRBJ1-6; TRBD1 agrees at 8 bases. Germline V gene data show CDR1 as SGHVS and CDR2 as FQNEAQ. The junction had 21 bases not matched to a gene; V was cut back by 5 bases and J by 15 bases. The CDR3 extends over 17 amino acids. CDR3 residues: CASSPQRVPDRARFLHF. CDR3 DNA: TGTGCCAGCAGCCCACAGAGAGTCCCGGACAGGGCCCGTTTCCTCCACTTT. Filled out from reference TRBV7-8 and TRBJ1-6, the complete variable domain reads GAGVSQSPRYKVAKRGQDVALRCDPISGHVSLFWYQQALGQGPEFLTYFQNEAQLDKSGLPSDRFFAERPEGSVSTLKIQRTQQEDSAVYLCASSPQRVPDRARFLHFGNGTRLTVT.